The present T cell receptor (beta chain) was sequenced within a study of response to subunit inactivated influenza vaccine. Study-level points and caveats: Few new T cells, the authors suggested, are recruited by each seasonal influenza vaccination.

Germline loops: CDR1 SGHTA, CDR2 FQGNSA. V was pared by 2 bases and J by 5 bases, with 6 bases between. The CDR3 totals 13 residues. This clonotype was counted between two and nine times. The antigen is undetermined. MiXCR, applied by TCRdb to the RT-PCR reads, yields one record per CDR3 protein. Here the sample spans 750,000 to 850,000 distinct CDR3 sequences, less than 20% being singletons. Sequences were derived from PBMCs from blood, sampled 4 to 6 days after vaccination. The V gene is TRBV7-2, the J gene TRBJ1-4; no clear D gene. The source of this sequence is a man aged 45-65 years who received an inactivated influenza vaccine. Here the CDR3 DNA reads TGTGCCAGCAGCTTAATGCTAAATGAAAAACTGTTTTTT. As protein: CASSLMLNEKLFF.